A single sample is the source of the 8 T cell receptor beta chains below, sequenced in a study of response to subunit inactivated influenza vaccine. TCRdb processed the RT-PCR reads anew with MiXCR; each CDR3 protein has one entry. The data show more than 550,000 distinct CDR3 sequences, around 11% seen once. The same specimen was also included in a second study, on T cells expressing NK-cell markers. From that report: TCR beta libraries carry UMIs added by 5'RACE template switching.

The source material was PBMCs from blood, sampled on the day of vaccination. The source is a man between 50 and 59 years old who received an inactivated influenza vaccine.

The sample holds a few counts of this clonotype. DNA for the CDR3: TGTGCCAGCAGTTTCGGGAGGATGGAAAAACTGTTTTTT. Translation: CASSFGRMEKLFF. The chain links TRBV12-3 or TRBV12-4 to TRBJ1-4, with D unclear. There are 13 residues in the CDR3. The V and J ends lost 3 bases and 8 bases respectively, with 10 bases between them.

The chain has TRBV10-3 and TRBJ2-3, with D hard to call. V was pared by 3 bases and J by 6 bases, with 16 bases between. The CDR3 runs 15 residues. CDR1 is ENHRY, CDR2 SYGVKD, per germline. CDR3 DNA sequence: TGTGCCATCAGTGATCCGACCCGGAGTGGGGATACGCAGTATTTT. Translating it yields CAISDPTRSGDTQYF.

In DNA, the CDR3 is TGTGCCAGCGCCGACGGACAGGGATTGAACACTGAAGCTTTCTTT. Its translation is CASADGQGLNTEAFF. The gene calls are TRBV4-2 and TRBJ1-1; the match to TRBD1 covers 8 bases. The CDR3 is made up of 15 amino acids. Germline V CDR1 and CDR2: LGHNA, YNFKEQ. The V segment lost 8 bases and the J segment 0 bases; nucleotides outside the gene matches: 8.

This clonotype was detected a few times. This chain joins TRBV5-6 and TRBJ2-2; 9 bases align to TRBD1. The junction had 13 bases not matched to a gene; V was cut back by 3 bases and J by 1 base. From germline, CDR1 is SGHDT and CDR2 YYEEEE. This CDR3 comprises 19 residues. The DNA for the CDR3 is TGTGCCAGCAGCTCCCTTTGGGGGACAGGGTACAAGAACACCGGGGAGCTGTTTTTT. Protein product: CASSSLWGTGYKNTGELFF.

This clonotype was observed a few times. The chain links TRBV7-9 to TRBJ2-1; 8 nucleotides line up with TRBD2. V dropped 3 bases and J dropped 8; count of bases not matched to a gene: 6. The germline V gene has CDR1 SEHNR and CDR2 FQNEAQ (reference sequence). CDR3 size: 14 residues. CDR3 loop: CASSFGRDMDEQFF. In DNA, the CDR3 is TGTGCCAGCAGCTTCGGGAGGGATATGGATGAGCAGTTCTTC.

In this sample, this clonotype turned up a few times. The rearrangement joins TRBV11-2 to TRBJ2-5, with D tentatively TRBD2 (5 bases). Per the germline V gene, CDR1 is SGHAT and CDR2 is FQNNGV. The germline V and J ends were trimmed by 0 bases and 4 bases, with 18 bases remaining between them. CDR3 length: 17 residues. The CDR3 DNA follows: TGTGCCAGCAGCTTAGACGGCGGGTGGGGAGAGAGAGAGACCCAGTACTTC. Translation: CASSLDGGWGERETQYF.

This clonotype has ten or more counts. The CDR3 sequence is CASTGRNSYEQYF. DNA for the CDR3: TGTGCCAGCACGGGGCGGAACTCCTACGAGCAGTACTTC. This rearrangement joins TRBV6-1 to TRBJ2-7; either TRBD1 or TRBD2 may supply D (5 bases each). The CDR3 spans 13 residues. Germline V CDR1 and CDR2: MNHNS, SASEGT. V was clipped by 7 bases and J by 0 bases, with 10 bases between them.

This clonotype showed up just a few times. V is TRBV29-1 and J is TRBJ1-1, with D possibly matching TRBD1 (6 bases). The CDR3 covers 14 residues. Trimming cost V 2 bases and J 4 bases, with 14 bases left between them. From germline, CDR1 is SQVTM and CDR2 ANQGSEA. CDR3 in amino acids: CSVESTGFGTEAFF. The CDR3, as DNA: TGCAGCGTTGAAAGCACAGGGTTTGGCACTGAAGCTTTCTTT.